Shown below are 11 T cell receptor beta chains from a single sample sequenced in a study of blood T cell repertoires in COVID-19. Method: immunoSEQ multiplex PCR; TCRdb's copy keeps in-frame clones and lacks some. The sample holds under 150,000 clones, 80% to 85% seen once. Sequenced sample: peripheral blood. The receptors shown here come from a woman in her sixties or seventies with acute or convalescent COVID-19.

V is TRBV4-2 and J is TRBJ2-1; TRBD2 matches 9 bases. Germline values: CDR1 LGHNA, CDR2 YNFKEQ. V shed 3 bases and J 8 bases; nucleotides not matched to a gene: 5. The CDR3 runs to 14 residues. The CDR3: CASSHSSGSDEQFF. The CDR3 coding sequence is TGTGCCAGCAGCCATAGTAGCGGGAGCGATGAGCAGTTCTTC.

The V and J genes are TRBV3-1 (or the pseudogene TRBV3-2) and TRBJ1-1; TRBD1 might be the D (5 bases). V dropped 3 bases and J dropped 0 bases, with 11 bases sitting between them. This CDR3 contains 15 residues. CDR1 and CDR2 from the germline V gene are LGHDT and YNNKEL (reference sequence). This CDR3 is CASSHRQSVNTEAFF. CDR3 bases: TGTGCCAGCAGCCACCGACAGAGCGTGAACACTGAAGCTTTCTTT.

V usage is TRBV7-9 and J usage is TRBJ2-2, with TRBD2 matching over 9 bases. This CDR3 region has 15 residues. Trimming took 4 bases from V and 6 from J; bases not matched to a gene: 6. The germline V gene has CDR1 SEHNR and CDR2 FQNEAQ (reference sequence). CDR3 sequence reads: CASSSRVAGAGELFF. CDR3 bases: TGTGCCAGCAGCTCTAGGGTAGCGGGAGCCGGGGAGCTGTTTTTT.

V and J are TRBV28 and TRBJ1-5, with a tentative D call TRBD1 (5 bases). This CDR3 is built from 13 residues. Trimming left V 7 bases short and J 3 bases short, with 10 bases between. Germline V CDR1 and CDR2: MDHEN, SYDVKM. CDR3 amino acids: CASIWGDNQPQHF. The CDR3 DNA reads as TGTGCCAGCATATGGGGGGACAATCAGCCCCAGCATTTT.

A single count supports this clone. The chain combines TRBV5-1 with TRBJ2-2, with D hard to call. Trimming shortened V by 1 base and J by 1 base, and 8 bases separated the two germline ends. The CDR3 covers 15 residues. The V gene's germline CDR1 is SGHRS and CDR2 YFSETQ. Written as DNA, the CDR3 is TGCGCCAGCAGCTTGCGTTCAGGGAACACCGGGGAGCTGTTTTTT. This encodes CASSLRSGNTGELFF.

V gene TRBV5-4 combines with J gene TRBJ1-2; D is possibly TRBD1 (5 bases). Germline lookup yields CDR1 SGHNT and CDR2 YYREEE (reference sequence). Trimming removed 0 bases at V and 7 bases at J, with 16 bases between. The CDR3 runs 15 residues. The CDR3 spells CASSLESGSRGGYTF. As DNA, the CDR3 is TGTGCCAGCAGCTTGGAGTCAGGGTCCCGTGGTGGCTACACCTTC.

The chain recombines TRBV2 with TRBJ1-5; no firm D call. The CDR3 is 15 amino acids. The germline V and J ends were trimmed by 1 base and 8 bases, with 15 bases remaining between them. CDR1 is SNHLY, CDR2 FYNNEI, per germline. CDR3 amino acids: CASSEGQVRTKPQHF. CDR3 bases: TGTGCCAGCAGTGAAGGGCAGGTTCGAACCAAGCCCCAGCATTTT.

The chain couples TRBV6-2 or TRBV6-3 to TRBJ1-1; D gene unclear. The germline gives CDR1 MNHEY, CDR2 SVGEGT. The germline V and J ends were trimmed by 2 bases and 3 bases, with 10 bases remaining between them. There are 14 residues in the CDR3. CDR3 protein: CASSYPQPHTEAFF. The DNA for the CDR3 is TGTGCCAGCAGTTACCCACAGCCGCACACTGAAGCTTTCTTT.

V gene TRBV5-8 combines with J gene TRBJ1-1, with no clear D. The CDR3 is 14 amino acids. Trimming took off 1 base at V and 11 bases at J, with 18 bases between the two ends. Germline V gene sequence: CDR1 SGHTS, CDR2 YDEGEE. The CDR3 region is CASSLRFGGGMAFF. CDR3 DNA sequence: TGTGCCAGCAGCTTGCGGTTCGGAGGAGGAATGGCTTTCTTT. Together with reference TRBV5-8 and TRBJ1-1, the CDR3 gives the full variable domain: EAGVTQSPTHLIKTRGQQATLRCSPISGHTSVYWYQQALGLGLQFLLWYDEGEERNRGNFPPRFSGRQFPNYSSELNVNALELEDSALYLCASSLRFGGGMAFFGQGTRLTVV.

The DNA for the CDR3 is TGTGCCAGCAGTTTAGACAGGGTCGACCAGCCCCAGCATTTT. Translation gives CASSLDRVDQPQHF. The chain uses TRBV2 and TRBJ1-5; 7 bases are a match to TRBD1. The CDR3 is made up of 14 amino acids. Germline V gives CDR1 SNHLY, CDR2 FYNNEI. V lost 5 bases, J lost 7 bases, and 8 bases stayed unmatched.

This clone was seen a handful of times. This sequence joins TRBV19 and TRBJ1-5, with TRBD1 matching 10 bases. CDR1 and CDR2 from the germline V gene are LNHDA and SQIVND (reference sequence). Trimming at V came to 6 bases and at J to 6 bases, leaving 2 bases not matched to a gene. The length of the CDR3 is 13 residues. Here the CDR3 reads CASRGQGSQPQHF. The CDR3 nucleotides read TGTGCCAGTAGGGGACAGGGGAGTCAGCCCCAGCATTTT.